These 12 T cell receptor beta chains originate from one sample sequenced in a study of T cells in localized non-small cell lung cancer. Assay: immunoSEQ multiplex PCR; the TCRdb copy retains only in-frame clones and omits some. This sample carries 1,500 to 2,000 clones, approximately 22% of them seen once, and the ten largest clones take approximately 17%. Here the sequenced sample was normal lung tissue next to the tumor, taken before any cancer treatment. The source of these receptors is a woman between 35 and 75 years old with stage I lung adenocarcinoma.

This clone was seen only a few times. V usage is TRBV19 and J usage is TRBJ1-2; 12 bases are a match to TRBD1. Germline-derived CDR1 and CDR2 are LNHDA and SQIVND (reference sequence). V was pared by 8 bases and J by 6 bases, with 10 bases of the junction left unmatched. The length of the CDR3 is 15 residues. The chain's CDR3 is CASYLRDRGQDGYTF. The CDR3 DNA reads as TGTGCCAGTTACCTCCGGGACAGGGGGCAGGATGGCTACACCTTC.

The chain links TRBV18 to TRBJ1-6; no firm D call. The V end lost 1 base, the J end lost 0 bases, and 7 bases lay between the germline ends. Germline V gene sequence: CDR1 KGHSH, CDR2 LQKENI. This CDR3 has 16 residues. The CDR3 protein is CASSPQGSSYNSPLHF. The DNA of the CDR3 is TGTGCCAGCTCACCACAGGGTAGCTCCTATAATTCACCCCTCCACTTT.

In this sample, this clone turned up a few times. The chain combines TRBV9 with TRBJ2-7, with a tentative D call TRBD1 (7 bases). V dropped 2 bases and J dropped 0 bases, with 12 bases sitting between them. This CDR3 region has 15 residues. In germline, CDR1 is SGDLS, CDR2 YYNGEE. The CDR3 sequence: CASSVRGDHSYEQYF. As DNA, the CDR3 is TGTGCCAGCAGCGTCAGGGGGGACCACTCCTACGAGCAGTACTTC.

This clone was found a few times. This chain links TRBV6-8 with TRBJ2-1, with 10 bases identical to TRBD2. This CDR3 has 17 amino acids. The V segment lost 0 bases and the J segment 5 bases; nucleotides outside the gene matches: 7. Per the germline V gene, CDR1 is MNHGY and CDR2 is SAAAGT. This CDR3 reads CASSYSASGGSNNEQFF. The DNA of the CDR3 is TGTGCCAGCAGTTACTCGGCTAGCGGGGGTTCAAACAATGAGCAGTTCTTC.

There are a few counts of this clone. The chain carries TRBV6-8 and TRBJ2-7, with 8 bases identical to TRBD1. Germline lookup yields CDR1 MNHGY and CDR2 SAAAGT. The CDR3 runs 14 residues. After removal of 6 bases from V and 2 bases from J, the junction contained 6 bases not matched to a gene. This CDR3 reads CASSPTGVPYEQYF. The CDR3 DNA follows: TGTGCCAGCAGCCCGACAGGGGTCCCCTACGAGCAGTACTTC.

V and J are TRBV6-8 and TRBJ1-1; TRBD1 might be the D (5 bases). Germline loops: CDR1 MNHGY, CDR2 SAAAGT. The CDR3 is 14 amino acids. Trimming shortened V by 7 bases and J by 4 bases, and 16 bases separated the two germline ends. CDR3 in DNA: TGTGCCAGCAAACGGGGGGGTCTCGGCACTGAAGCTTTCTTT. This codes for CASKRGGLGTEAFF.

The rearrangement joins TRBV25-1 to TRBJ2-4; D assignment may be TRBD1 or TRBD2 (6 bases each). The germline V and J ends were trimmed by 3 bases and 9 bases, with 12 bases remaining between them. In germline, CDR1 is MGHDK, CDR2 SYGVNS. The length of the CDR3 is 13 residues. CDR3 DNA sequence: TGTGCCAGCAGTGATCCGGGGGCGACCATTCAGTACTTC. Protein: CASSDPGATIQYF. Drawing the rest from reference TRBV25-1 and TRBJ2-4, the complete variable domain is EADIYQTPRYLVIGTGKKITLECSQTMGHDKMYWYQQDPGMELHLIHYSYGVNSTEKGDLSSESTVSRIRTEHFPLTLESARPSHTSQYLCASSDPGATIQYFGAGTRLSVL.

For this clone: Germline is not matched at one junction end, which may reflect a read error. The chain employs TRBV6-1 and TRBJ2-1; 10 bases agree with TRBD2. This CDR3 contains 17 residues. The germline gives CDR1 MNHNS, CDR2 SASEGT. The CDR3 DNA reads as TGTGCCATCAGTGAAGCGGGGGGGACGAGCTCCTACAATGAGCAGTTCTTC. Translating it yields CAISEAGGTSSYNEQFF.

This clone was observed a handful of times. The chain joins TRBV6-8 to TRBJ2-1; 11 bases align to TRBD2. Trimming took 4 bases from V and 4 from J; bases not matched to a gene: 3. The CDR3 spans 15 residues. CDR1 and CDR2 (germline): MNHGY, SAAAGT. The CDR3 spells CASSSSGGPYNEQFF. The CDR3 DNA reads TGTGCCAGCAGTTCTAGCGGGGGGCCGTACAATGAGCAGTTCTTC.

The rearrangement links TRBV19 to TRBJ2-7, with 7 positions matching TRBD2. CDR1 and CDR2 (germline): LNHDA, SQIVND (reference sequence). With V trimmed by 3 bases and J by 3 bases, 2 bases remained unmatched. The CDR3 contains 13 residues. CDR3 protein: CASSIGGDYEQYF. CDR3 DNA sequence: TGTGCCAGTAGTATTGGGGGGGACTACGAGCAGTACTTC.

The chain couples TRBV19 to TRBJ1-2, with D perhaps matching TRBD1 (5 bases). This CDR3 spans 13 amino acids. Germline-derived CDR1 and CDR2 are LNHDA and SQIVND (reference sequence). V lost 3 bases, J lost 3 bases, and 8 bases lay in between. This chain's CDR3 is CASSMLGDYGYTF. DNA for the CDR3: TGTGCCAGTAGTATGTTGGGGGACTATGGCTACACCTTC.

V usage is TRBV28 and J usage is TRBJ1-1; no clear D. V was pared by 7 bases and J by 0 bases, with 18 bases between. Germline V gene data show CDR1 as MDHEN and CDR2 as SYDVKM. This CDR3 has 16 residues. The CDR3 DNA sequence: TGTGCCAGCAACGACCCAATGGGGAGAGTGAACACTGAAGCTTTCTTT. Amino acids: CASNDPMGRVNTEAFF.